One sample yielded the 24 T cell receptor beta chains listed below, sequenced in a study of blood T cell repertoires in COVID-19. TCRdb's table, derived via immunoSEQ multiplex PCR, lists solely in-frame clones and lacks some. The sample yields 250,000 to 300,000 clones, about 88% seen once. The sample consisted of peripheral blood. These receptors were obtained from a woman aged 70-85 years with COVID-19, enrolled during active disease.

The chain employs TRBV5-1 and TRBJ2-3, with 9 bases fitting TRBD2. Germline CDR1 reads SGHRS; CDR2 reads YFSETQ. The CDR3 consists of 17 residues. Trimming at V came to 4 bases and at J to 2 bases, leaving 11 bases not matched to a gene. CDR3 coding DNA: TGCGCCAGCAGCCGAGGTGGGCTAGCGGGGATCACAGATACGCAGTATTTT. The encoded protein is CASSRGGLAGITDTQYF.

CDR3 amino acids: CASSLTPGAGGNGYTF. In DNA, the CDR3 is TGTGCCAGCAGCTTAACCCCCGGGGCAGGGGGCAATGGCTACACCTTC. This chain uses TRBV7-2 with TRBJ1-2, with 8 bases fitting TRBD1. Unmatched junction bases numbered 11, after V lost 2 bases and J lost 6 bases. Per the germline V gene, CDR1 is SGHTA and CDR2 is FQGNSA. The CDR3 runs 16 residues.

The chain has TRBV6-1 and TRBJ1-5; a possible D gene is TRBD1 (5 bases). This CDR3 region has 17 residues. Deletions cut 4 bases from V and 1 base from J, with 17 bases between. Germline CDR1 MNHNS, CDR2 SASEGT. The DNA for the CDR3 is TGTGCCAGCAGTGGGCCCCTGATTGGGGCGAGCAATCAGCCCCAGCATTTT. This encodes CASSGPLIGASNQPQHF.

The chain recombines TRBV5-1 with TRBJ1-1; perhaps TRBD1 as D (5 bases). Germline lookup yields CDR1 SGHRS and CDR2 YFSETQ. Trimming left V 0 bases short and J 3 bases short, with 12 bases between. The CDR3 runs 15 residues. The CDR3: CASSLEGNPDTEAFF. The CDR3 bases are TGCGCCAGCAGCTTGGAGGGGAACCCGGACACTGAAGCTTTCTTT.

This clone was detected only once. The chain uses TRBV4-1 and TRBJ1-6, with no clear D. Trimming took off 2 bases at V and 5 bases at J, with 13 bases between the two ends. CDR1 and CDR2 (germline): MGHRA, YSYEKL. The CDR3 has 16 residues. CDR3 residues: CASSQSIEGHNSPLHF. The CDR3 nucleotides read TGCGCCAGCAGCCAAAGCATCGAGGGCCATAATTCACCCCTCCACTTT.

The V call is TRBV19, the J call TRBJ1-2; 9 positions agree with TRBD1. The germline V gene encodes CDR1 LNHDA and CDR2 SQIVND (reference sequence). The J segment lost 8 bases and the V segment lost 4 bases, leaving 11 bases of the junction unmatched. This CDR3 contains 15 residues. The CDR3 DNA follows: TGTGCCAGTAGTACCCATCCGGGACAGGGTTACGGCTACACCTTC. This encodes CASSTHPGQGYGYTF. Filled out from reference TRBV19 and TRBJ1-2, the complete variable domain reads DGGITQSPKYLFRKEGQNVTLSCEQNLNHDAMYWYRQDPGQGLRLIYYSQIVNDFQKGDIAEGYSVSREKKESFPLTVTSAQKNPTAFYLCASSTHPGQGYGYTFGSGTRLTVV.

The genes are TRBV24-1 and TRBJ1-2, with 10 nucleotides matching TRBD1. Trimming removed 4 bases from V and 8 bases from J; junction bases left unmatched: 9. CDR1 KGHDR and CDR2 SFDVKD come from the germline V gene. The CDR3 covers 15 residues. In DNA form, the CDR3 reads TGTGCCACCAGTGACGGACAGGGGGTAGTGAGCGGCTACACCTTC. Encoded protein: CATSDGQGVVSGYTF.

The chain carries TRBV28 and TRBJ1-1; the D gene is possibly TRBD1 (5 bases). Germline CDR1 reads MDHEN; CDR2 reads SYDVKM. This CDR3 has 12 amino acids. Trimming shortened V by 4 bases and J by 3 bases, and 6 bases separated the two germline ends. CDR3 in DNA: TGTGCCAGCAGTTCAGGGTACACTGAAGCTTTCTTT. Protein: CASSSGYTEAFF. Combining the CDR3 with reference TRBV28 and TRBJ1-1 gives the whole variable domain DVKVTQSSRYLVKRTGEKVFLECVQDMDHENMFWYRQDPGLGLRLIYFSYDVKMKEKGDIPEGYSVSREKKERFSLILESASTNQTSMYLCASSSGYTEAFFGQGTRLTVV.

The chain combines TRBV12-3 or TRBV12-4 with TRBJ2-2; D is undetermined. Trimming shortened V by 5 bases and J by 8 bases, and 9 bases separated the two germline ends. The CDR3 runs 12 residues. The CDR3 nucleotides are TGTGCCAGCAGTCGGTCTGTTGGGGAGCTGTTTTTT. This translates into CASSRSVGELFF.

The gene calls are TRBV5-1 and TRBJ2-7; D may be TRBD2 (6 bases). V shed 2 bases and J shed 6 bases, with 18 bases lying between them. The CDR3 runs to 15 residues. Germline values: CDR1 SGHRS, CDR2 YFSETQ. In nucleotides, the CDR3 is TGCGCCAGCAGCTTACTCAGGATCCAAGCGGGCGAGCAGTACTTC. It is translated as CASSLLRIQAGEQYF.

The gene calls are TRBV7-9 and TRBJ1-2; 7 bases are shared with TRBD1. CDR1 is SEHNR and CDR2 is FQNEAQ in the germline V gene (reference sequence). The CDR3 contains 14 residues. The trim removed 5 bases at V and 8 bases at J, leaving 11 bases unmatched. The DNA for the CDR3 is TGTGCCAGCAGCCCCCAGGGGGTCCTGGGCGGCTACACCTTC. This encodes CASSPQGVLGGYTF.

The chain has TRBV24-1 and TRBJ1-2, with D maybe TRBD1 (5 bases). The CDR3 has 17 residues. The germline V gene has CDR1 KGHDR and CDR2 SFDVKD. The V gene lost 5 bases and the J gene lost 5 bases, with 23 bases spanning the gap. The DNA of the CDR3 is TGTGCCACCAGTGGCGGGGCAGGGCAACACGGAGGGTATGGCTACACCTTC. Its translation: CATSGGAGQHGGYGYTF.

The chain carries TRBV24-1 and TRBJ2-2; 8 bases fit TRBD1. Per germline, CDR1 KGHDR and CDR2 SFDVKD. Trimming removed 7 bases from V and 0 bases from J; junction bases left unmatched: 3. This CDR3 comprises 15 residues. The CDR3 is CATREDRANTGELFF. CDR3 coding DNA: TGTGCCACCAGGGAGGACAGGGCGAACACCGGGGAGCTGTTTTTT.

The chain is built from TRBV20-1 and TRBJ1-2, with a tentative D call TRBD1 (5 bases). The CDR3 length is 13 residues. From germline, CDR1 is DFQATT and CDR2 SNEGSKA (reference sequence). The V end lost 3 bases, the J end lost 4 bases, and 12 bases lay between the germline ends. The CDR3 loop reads CSASIGGGYGYTF. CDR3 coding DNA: TGCAGTGCTAGTATCGGGGGTGGCTATGGCTACACCTTC.

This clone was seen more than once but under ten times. The CDR3: CASSLLAGPEAFF. DNA of the CDR3: TGTGCCAGCAGTTTATTGGCAGGGCCTGAAGCTTTCTTT. V is TRBV28 and J is TRBJ1-1, with D possibly being TRBD1 (5 bases). Looked up from germline, CDR1 is MDHEN and CDR2 is SYDVKM. This CDR3 spans 13 amino acids. The ends were cut back, 1 base at V and 6 bases at J, with 9 bases in the middle.

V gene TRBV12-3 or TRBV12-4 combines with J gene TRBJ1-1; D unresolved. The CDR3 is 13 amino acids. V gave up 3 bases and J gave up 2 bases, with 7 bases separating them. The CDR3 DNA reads TGTGCCAGCAGTTTCGGTTCAAACACTGAAGCTTTCTTT. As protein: CASSFGSNTEAFF.

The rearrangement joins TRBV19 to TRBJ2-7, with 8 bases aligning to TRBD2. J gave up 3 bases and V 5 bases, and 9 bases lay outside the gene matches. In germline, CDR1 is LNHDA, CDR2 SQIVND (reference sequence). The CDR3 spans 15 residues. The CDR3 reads CASSSLRGVLYEQYF. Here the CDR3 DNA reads TGTGCCAGTAGTTCGTTGCGGGGGGTCCTCTACGAGCAGTACTTC. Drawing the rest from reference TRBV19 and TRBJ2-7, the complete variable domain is DGGITQSPKYLFRKEGQNVTLSCEQNLNHDAMYWYRQDPGQGLRLIYYSQIVNDFQKGDIAEGYSVSREKKESFPLTVTSAQKNPTAFYLCASSSLRGVLYEQYFGPGTRLTVT.

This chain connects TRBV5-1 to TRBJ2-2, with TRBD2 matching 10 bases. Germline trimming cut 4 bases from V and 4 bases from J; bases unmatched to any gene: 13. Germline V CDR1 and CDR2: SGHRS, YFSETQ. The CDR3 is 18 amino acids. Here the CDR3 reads CASSPNPSGGVGTGELFF. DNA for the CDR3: TGCGCCAGCAGCCCGAATCCTAGCGGGGGCGTTGGCACCGGGGAGCTGTTTTTT.

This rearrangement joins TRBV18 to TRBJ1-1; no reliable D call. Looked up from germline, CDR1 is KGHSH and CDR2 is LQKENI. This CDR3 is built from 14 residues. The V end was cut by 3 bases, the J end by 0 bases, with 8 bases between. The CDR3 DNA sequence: TGTGCCAGCTCACCCGCGGGGATGAACACTGAAGCTTTCTTT. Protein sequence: CASSPAGMNTEAFF.

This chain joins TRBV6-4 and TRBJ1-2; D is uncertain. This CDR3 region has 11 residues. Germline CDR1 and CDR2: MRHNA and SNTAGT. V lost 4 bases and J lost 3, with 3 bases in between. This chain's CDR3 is CASSGDYGYTF. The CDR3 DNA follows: TGTGCCAGCAGTGGAGACTATGGCTACACCTTC.

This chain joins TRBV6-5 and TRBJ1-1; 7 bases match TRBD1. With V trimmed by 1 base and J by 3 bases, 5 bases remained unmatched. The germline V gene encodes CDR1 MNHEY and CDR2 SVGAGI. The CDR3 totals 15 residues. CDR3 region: CASSYLTGFDTEAFF. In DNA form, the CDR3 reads TGTGCCAGCAGTTACTTGACAGGGTTTGACACTGAAGCTTTCTTT.

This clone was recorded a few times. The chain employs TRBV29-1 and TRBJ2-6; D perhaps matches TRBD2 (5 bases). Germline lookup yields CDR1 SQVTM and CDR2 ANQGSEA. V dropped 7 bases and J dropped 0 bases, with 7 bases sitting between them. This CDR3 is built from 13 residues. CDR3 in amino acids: CSAGDSGANVLTF. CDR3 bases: TGCAGCGCCGGGGACTCTGGGGCCAACGTCCTGACTTTC.

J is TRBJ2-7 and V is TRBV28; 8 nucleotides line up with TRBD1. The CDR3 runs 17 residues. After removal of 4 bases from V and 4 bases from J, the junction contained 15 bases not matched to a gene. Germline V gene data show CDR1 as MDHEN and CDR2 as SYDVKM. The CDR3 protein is CASSSRRTGTVIYEQYF. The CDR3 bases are TGTGCCAGCAGTTCCCGACGGACAGGGACAGTAATTTACGAGCAGTACTTC.

CDR3 amino acids: CASSPRDYTEAFF. The CDR3, as DNA: TGTGCCAGCAGCCCTCGGGACTACACTGAAGCTTTCTTT. This chain links TRBV9 with TRBJ1-1; D perhaps matches TRBD1 (5 bases). This CDR3 is 13 amino acids long. V was clipped by 4 bases and J by 3 bases, with 10 bases between them. In germline, CDR1 is SGDLS, CDR2 YYNGEE.